The next 4 T cell receptor beta chains were all read from a single sample in a study of cytomegalovirus exposure and HLA in healthy donors. Assay used: immunoSEQ multiplex PCR; TCRdb lists only in-frame clones, some missing. The sample has around 170,000 clones, more than 75% seen once. Sequences were obtained from PBMCs. Receptors originate from a man younger than 35 in good health and CMV-seronegative.

The chain has TRBV5-8 and TRBJ2-3, with D tentatively TRBD1 (5 bases). V was pared by 6 bases and J by 2 bases, with 13 bases between. The CDR3 contains 14 residues. Germline V gives CDR1 SGHTS, CDR2 YDEGEE. The CDR3 DNA is TGTGCCAGCATCGTGGGGCCGACCACAGATACGCAGTATTTT. Amino acids: CASIVGPTTDTQYF.

This clone was seen just once. The chain couples TRBV6-4 to TRBJ2-7, with 15 nucleotides matching TRBD2. CDR3 length: 17 residues. CDR1 is MRHNA and CDR2 is SNTAGT in the germline V gene. The ends lost 6 bases at V and 5 bases at J; junction bases unmatched: 11. The chain's CDR3 is CASRPGLAGGRKNEQYF. In nucleotides, the CDR3 is TGTGCCAGCAGGCCTGGACTAGCGGGAGGGAGGAAGAACGAGCAGTACTTC.

The V call is TRBV7-9, the J call TRBJ1-1; D gene uncertain. V gave up 4 bases and J gave up 6 bases, with 6 bases separating them. Germline assignment: CDR1 SEHNR and CDR2 FQNEAQ (reference sequence). The CDR3 contains 11 residues. The CDR3 coding sequence is TGTGCCAGCAGCTCTAGACCTGAAGCTTTCTTT. This codes for CASSSRPEAFF.

This chain uses TRBV11-2 with TRBJ2-5; D call uncertain. The CDR3 consists of 13 residues. V gave up 3 bases and J gave up 4 bases, with 9 bases separating them. Germline CDR1 SGHAT, CDR2 FQNNGV. DNA of the CDR3: TGTGCCAGCAGCTTTGGGCTAATAGAGACCCAGTACTTC. Residues: CASSFGLIETQYF.